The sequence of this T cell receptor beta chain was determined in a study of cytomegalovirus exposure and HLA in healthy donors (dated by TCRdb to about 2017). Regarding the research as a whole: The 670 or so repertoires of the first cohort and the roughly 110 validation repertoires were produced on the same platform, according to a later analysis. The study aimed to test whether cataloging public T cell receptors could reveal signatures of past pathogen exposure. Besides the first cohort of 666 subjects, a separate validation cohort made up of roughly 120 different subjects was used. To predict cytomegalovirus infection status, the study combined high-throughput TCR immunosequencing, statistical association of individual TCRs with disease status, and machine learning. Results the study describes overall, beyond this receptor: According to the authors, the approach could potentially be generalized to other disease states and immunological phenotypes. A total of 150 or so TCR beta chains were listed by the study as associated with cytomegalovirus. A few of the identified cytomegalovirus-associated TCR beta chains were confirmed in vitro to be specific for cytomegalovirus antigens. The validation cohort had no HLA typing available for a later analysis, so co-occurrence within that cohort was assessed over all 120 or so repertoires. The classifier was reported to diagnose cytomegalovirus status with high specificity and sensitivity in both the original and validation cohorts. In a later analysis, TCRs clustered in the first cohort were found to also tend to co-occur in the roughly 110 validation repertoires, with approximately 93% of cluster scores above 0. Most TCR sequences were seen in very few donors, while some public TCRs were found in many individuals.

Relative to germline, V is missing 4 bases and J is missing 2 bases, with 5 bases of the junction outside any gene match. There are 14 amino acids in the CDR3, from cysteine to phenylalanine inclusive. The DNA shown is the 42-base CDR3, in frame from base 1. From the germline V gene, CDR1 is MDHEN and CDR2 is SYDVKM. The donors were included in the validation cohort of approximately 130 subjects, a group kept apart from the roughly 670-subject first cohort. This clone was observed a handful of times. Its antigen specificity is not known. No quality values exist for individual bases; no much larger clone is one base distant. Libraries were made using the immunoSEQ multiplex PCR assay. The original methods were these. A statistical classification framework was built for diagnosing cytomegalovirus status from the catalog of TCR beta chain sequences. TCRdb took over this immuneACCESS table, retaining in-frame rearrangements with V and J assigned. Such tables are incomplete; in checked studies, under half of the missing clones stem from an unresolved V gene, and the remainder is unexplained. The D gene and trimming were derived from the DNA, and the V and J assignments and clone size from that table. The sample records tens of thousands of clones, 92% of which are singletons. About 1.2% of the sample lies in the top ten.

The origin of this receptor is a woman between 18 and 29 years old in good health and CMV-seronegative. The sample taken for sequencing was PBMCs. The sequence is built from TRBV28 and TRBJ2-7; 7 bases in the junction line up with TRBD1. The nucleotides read TGTGCCAGCAGTTCACCGGGACAGCCCTACGAGCAGTACTTC. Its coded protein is CASSSPGQPYEQYF.